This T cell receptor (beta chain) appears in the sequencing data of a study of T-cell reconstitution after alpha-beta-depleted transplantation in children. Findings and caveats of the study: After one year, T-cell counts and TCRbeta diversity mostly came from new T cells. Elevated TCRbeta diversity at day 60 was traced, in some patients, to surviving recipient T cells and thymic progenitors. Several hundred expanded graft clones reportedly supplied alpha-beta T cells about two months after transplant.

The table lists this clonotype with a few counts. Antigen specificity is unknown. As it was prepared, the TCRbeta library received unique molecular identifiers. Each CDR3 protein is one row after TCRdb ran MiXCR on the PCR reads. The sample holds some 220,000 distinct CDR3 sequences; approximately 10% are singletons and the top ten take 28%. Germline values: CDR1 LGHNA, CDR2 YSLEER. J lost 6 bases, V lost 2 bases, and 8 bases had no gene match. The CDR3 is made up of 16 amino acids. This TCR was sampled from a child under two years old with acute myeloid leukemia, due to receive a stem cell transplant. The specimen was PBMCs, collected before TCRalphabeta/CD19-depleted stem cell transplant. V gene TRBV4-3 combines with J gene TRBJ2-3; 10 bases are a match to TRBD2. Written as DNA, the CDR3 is TGCGCCAGCAGCCAAATTCTAGCGGGAGAATTGGATACGCAGTATTTT. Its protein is CASSQILAGELDTQYF.